Here is one T cell receptor (beta chain) with its context. This clonotype was seen ten or more times. Its antigen specificity is not known. Within one base of it there is no much larger clone, and no base qualities were kept. A history of other malignancies or of prior chemotherapy or radiotherapy was absent in all patients, and node-negative disease was shown on CT and PET/CT in all patients. At each of two time points, around 6.1 milliliters of peripheral venous blood were collected into EDTA tubes. Ficoll-Paque Plus density-gradient centrifugation was used to isolate PBMCs. Right after collection, samples were placed at -80 degrees C and kept there until analysis. This sample was taken from a study of prognosis after radiotherapy for stage I lung cancer (dated by TCRdb to the early 2020s). In terms of the full investigation: About 20 stage I NSCLC patients were enrolled in Nanjing, China, between early 2018 and 2019. The cohort included under 15 men and over 5 women, with a median age of approximately 73 years and a range of roughly 53 to 85 years. About 12 patients had adenocarcinoma and 6 or 7 had squamous cell carcinoma as the tumor histology. Image-guided IMRT or VMAT was used to deliver SBRT in 3 to 5 fractions at a biologically effective dose of at least 100 Gy. No patient received concurrent therapy alongside SBRT. Every patient was deemed medically inoperable, more than ten because of comorbidities and seven or eight because they refused surgery. Newly diagnosed primary stage I lung tumors were found in roughly 13 patients, while oligometastatic NSCLC after surgical resection of the primary tumor was found in a few. After SBRT, distant metastases developed in about 20% of the 19 patients at a median of 7 months, while the remaining 15 patients had no significant progression. The study took one blood sample before SBRT and one after SBRT from each of roughly 20 patients and sequenced all 38 samples. The study profiled peripheral blood TCR beta repertoires from stage I NSCLC patients before and after stereotactic body radiotherapy and related them to distant failure. What the authors observed across the whole study: Unique TCR clone counts fell after SBRT (median 10,088 before versus under 8,000 after; Wilcoxon paired P=0.011). Tumor specificity of expanded TCR clones was not determined. Post-SBRT Shannon entropy and its change from baseline were lower in patients who developed distant metastases; baseline Shannon entropy was not associated with metastases. The study was limited by the small cohort and short follow-up, and independent validation of the study findings is required. TRBV and TRBJ usage frequencies reportedly differed by metastasis status, in two V genes at baseline and in eight to ten V and two J genes after SBRT. None of the reported P values were adjusted for multiple comparisons.

The CDR3 runs 15 residues from the cysteine to the phenylalanine. Solely the CDR3 DNA is kept, with 45 bases framed from the first base. Taken from the germline V gene (reference sequence), the CDR1 and CDR2 loops are GTSNPN and SVGIG. V loses 1 base, J loses 0 bases, and the germline ends lie 7 bases apart. Two rounds of multiplex PCR were performed to amplify the TCR beta CDR3 region from genomic DNA. In the first round of PCR, primers specific to each TRBV and TRBJ gene were used, and the primer sequences are filed in Chinese patent CN105087789A. Universal primers were used in the second PCR round. The Roche High Pure PCR Template Preparation Kit was used to extract genomic DNA from frozen PBMCs. Libraries were sequenced paired-end with 151 bp reads on an Illumina HiSeq 3000. As for the original processing: CutAdapt was used to remove raw reads lacking the multiplex PCR primer sequences. PEAR was used to merge high-quality paired reads into contigs. By aligning each contig to reference sequences, MiXCR assigned the TRB V, D and J gene segments to that contig. To remove sequencing errors, CDR3 sequences were clustered according to base quality and sequence similarity. Shannon entropy, normalized by the natural log of the productive TCR sequence number, served as the measure of diversity. One minus Shannon entropy divided by the natural log of the number of unique clonotypes was used as the definition of clonality. Using the Youden index from ROC curves, the researchers picked the repertoire-metric cut-offs for progression-free survival, and all analyses were carried out in R 3.5.3. TCRdb reprocessed the public reads (quality trimming at Q25 with fastp, clone calling with MiXCR) and kept in-frame beta chains. Identical CDR3 protein sequences are pooled into one entry, listed with their most common genes and DNA. TCRdb, not the original authors, processed these V and J calls. This sample is represented by about 27,000 distinct CDR3 sequences; about 32% of them were singletons. The leading ten clones occupy 35% to 45% of the sample.

The TCR was taken from a donor over 45 with non-small cell lung cancer. The sample consisted of PBMCs, taken before or after stereotactic body radiation therapy (not recorded which). The chain couples TRBV30 to TRBJ1-6; the D gene identity is not certain. Read as DNA, the sequence is TGTGCCTGGAGTGCGATTGGCTCCTATAATTCACCCCTCCACTTT. It is translated as CAWSAIGSYNSPLHF.